This TCR beta chain was captured by sequencing in a study of T cells after posttransplantation cyclophosphamide. Overall study results and limits: After PTCy, TRB diversity resembled that of CNI/methotrexate controls.

On this clone itself: What it recognizes is unknown.

Assay used: immunoSEQ multiplex PCR; TCRdb lists only in-frame clones, some missing. The sample shows approximately 45,000 clones, less than 95% of them seen only once. Cyclophosphamide on days +3 and +4 followed busulfan-fludarabine conditioning and a marrow graft. The CDR3 covers 15 residues. Germline CDR1 reads SGHRS; CDR2 reads YFSETQ. V lost 7 bases, J lost 7 bases, and 9 bases stayed unmatched. The sequence derives from a male patient aged 55 to 70 who received an allogeneic stem cell transplant from a related donor and was CMV-positive. Some T cells may be supplied by the graft donor. The starting material was PBMCs, obtained around 60 days after allogeneic stem cell transplant with posttransplant cyclophosphamide. The V gene is TRBV5-1, the J gene TRBJ1-4; TRBD1 matches 11 bases. The DNA of the CDR3 is TGCGCCAGCTCTGGACAGGGGGCTTCGGGTGAAAAACTGTTTTTT. Its protein is CASSGQGASGEKLFF.